Below are 22 T cell receptor beta chains sequenced from a single sample in a study of blood T cell repertoires in COVID-19. The method was immunoSEQ multiplex PCR; TCRdb's version includes in-frame clones alone and lacks a portion of them. The data hold 120,000 to 150,000 clones, with roughly 81% observed a single time. Sample: peripheral blood. Source of these receptors: a human donor with acute or convalescent COVID-19. The donor label of this sample is uncertain.

The chain uses TRBV4-1 and TRBJ1-2, with a possible D match to TRBD1 (6 bases). Germline V gene lookup returns CDR1 MGHRA and CDR2 YSYEKL. V was shortened by 4 bases and J by 5 bases, with 8 bases between the two germline ends. This CDR3 is built from 12 residues. CDR3 residues: CASSPDRYGYTF. The DNA of the CDR3 is TGCGCCAGCAGCCCCGACAGGTATGGCTACACCTTC.

The gene calls are TRBV6-5 and TRBJ1-3, with D unresolved. Germline lookup yields CDR1 MNHEY and CDR2 SVGAGI. CDR3 length: 13 residues. V gave up 6 bases and J gave up 0 bases, with 6 bases separating them. The CDR3 DNA reads as TGTGCCAGCAGCCCCAGCTCTGGAAACACCATATATTTT. It translates to CASSPSSGNTIYF.

This clone has only a few counts. The CDR3 region is CASSMTSGGYNEQFF. In nucleotides, the CDR3 is TGTGCCAGTAGTATGACTAGCGGGGGGTACAATGAGCAGTTCTTC. The rearrangement joins TRBV19 to TRBJ2-1; 13 positions match TRBD2. Germline CDR1 LNHDA, CDR2 SQIVND (reference sequence). The trim removed 3 bases at V and 4 bases at J, leaving 0 bases unmatched. The CDR3 has 15 amino acids.

The chain recombines TRBV18 with TRBJ1-5, with D hard to call. The CDR3 is 16 residues long. CDR1 is KGHSH, CDR2 LQKENI, per germline. V was shortened by 1 base and J by 2 bases, with 12 bases between the two germline ends. The chain's CDR3 is CASSPQAALGNQPQHF. In DNA, the CDR3 is TGTGCCAGCTCACCACAGGCGGCTCTTGGCAATCAGCCCCAGCATTTT.

V is TRBV24-1 and J is TRBJ1-1; possibly TRBD1 for D (6 bases). The V gene's germline CDR1 is KGHDR and CDR2 SFDVKD. The CDR3 is 13 amino acids. The V end lost 5 bases, the J end lost 1 base, and 7 bases lay between the germline ends. CDR3 coding DNA: TGTGCCACCAGTGTGGGACAGAACACTGAAGCTTTCTTT. It specifies CATSVGQNTEAFF.

This rearrangement joins TRBV25-1 to TRBJ2-1; TRBD1 is a possible D gene (6 bases). V was pared by 6 bases and J by 4 bases, with 19 bases between. Germline values: CDR1 MGHDK, CDR2 SYGVNS. The length of the CDR3 is 16 residues. DNA of the CDR3: TGTGCCAGCAGCGCTATAGGACAAGGGGGATACAATGAGCAGTTCTTC. As protein: CASSAIGQGGYNEQFF.

This clone was seen only a few times. The chain combines TRBV5-1 with TRBJ2-5; the match to TRBD1 covers 7 bases. Trimming cost V 3 bases and J 5 bases; bases outside gene matches: 1. CDR3 length equals 12 residues. Germline CDR1 SGHRS, CDR2 YFSETQ. CDR3 region: CASSSTGETQYF. CDR3 coding DNA: TGCGCCAGCAGCTCGACAGGGGAGACCCAGTACTTC.

The V and J genes are TRBV24-1 and TRBJ2-3; D is perhaps TRBD1 (7 bases). Germline assignment: CDR1 KGHDR and CDR2 SFDVKD. V was trimmed by 4 bases and J by 3 bases, leaving 16 bases between them. This CDR3 comprises 16 residues. CDR3 nucleotide sequence: TGTGCCACCAGTGACCCAGGGGGAGGAGGGACAGATACGCAGTATTTT. Residues: CATSDPGGGGTDTQYF.

Many counts were recorded for this clone. V usage is TRBV11-2 and J usage is TRBJ2-1; 14 bases map to TRBD2. Per the germline V gene, CDR1 is SGHAT and CDR2 is FQNNGV. V lost 5 bases and J lost 6; bases outside the gene matches: 12. This CDR3 contains 18 residues. CDR3 protein: CASSEEGTSGGTGNEQFF. The CDR3 coding sequence is TGTGCCAGCAGCGAGGAGGGGACTAGCGGGGGAACCGGCAATGAGCAGTTCTTC.

This clone showed up just once. The chain joins TRBV5-4 to TRBJ1-2; the D gene is possibly TRBD1 (5 bases). V lost 4 bases, J lost 4 bases, and 14 bases lay in between. The CDR3 runs to 14 residues. Germline CDR1 reads SGHNT; CDR2 reads YYREEE (reference sequence). The CDR3 is CASSGGGIGYGYTF. The CDR3 coding sequence is TGTGCCAGCAGCGGCGGGGGGATCGGCTATGGCTACACCTTC.

This clone was recorded at least ten times. This chain links TRBV25-1 with TRBJ2-7, with D unclear. The CDR3 extends over 14 amino acids. V lost 2 bases and J 2 bases, leaving 10 bases between the germline ends. Germline V gene lookup returns CDR1 MGHDK and CDR2 SYGVNS. The CDR3 protein is CASSEQKQTYEQYV. DNA of the CDR3: TGTGCCAGCAGTGAACAAAAACAGACCTACGAGCAGTACGTC.

The chain recombines TRBV2 with TRBJ1-4; D is possibly TRBD1 (5 bases). The CDR3 extends over 13 amino acids. Germline lookup yields CDR1 SNHLY and CDR2 FYNNEI. Trimming cost V 4 bases and J 4 bases, with 7 bases left between them. The CDR3 sequence: CASSGRGNEKLFF. CDR3 nucleotides: TGTGCCAGCAGTGGAAGGGGTAATGAAAAACTGTTTTTT.

This clone has a single count. The chain combines TRBV5-1 with TRBJ1-1; TRBD1 agrees at 8 bases. From germline, CDR1 is SGHRS and CDR2 YFSETQ. The CDR3 extends over 14 amino acids. With V trimmed by 4 bases and J by 4 bases, 6 bases remained unmatched. CDR3 DNA: TGCGCCAGCAGCGTCAGGGGGCAGAGCACTGAAGCTTTCTTT. This sequence encodes CASSVRGQSTEAFF.

The V gene is TRBV14, the J gene TRBJ2-7; D may be TRBD1 (6 bases). This CDR3 region has 14 residues. The V and J ends lost 3 bases and 1 base respectively, with 10 bases between them. CDR1 is SGHDN, CDR2 FVKESK, per germline. The CDR3 spells CASSQPGQSYEQYF. The CDR3 DNA reads TGTGCCAGCAGCCAGCCCGGACAGTCCTACGAGCAGTACTTC.

This chain joins TRBV2 and TRBJ1-6, with TRBD1 as a possible D gene (5 bases). The germline gives CDR1 SNHLY, CDR2 FYNNEI. The CDR3 length is 17 residues. V lost 7 bases to trimming and J lost 6 bases, with 22 bases between them. The CDR3 sequence is CASITPRAGGGNSPLHF. Here the CDR3 DNA reads TGTGCCAGCATAACCCCGAGGGCCGGCGGGGGTAATTCACCCCTCCACTTT.

There are a few counts of this clone. V gene TRBV7-6 combines with J gene TRBJ1-1; 7 bases agree with TRBD1. Germline V gene data show CDR1 as SGHVS and CDR2 as FNYEAQ. Trimming removed 0 bases from V and 0 bases from J; junction bases left unmatched: 7. The CDR3 totals 17 residues. CDR3 coding DNA: TGTGCCAGCAGCTTAGCGATGGAGGGGGCAATGAACACTGAAGCTTTCTTT. As protein: CASSLAMEGAMNTEAFF.

This rearrangement joins TRBV29-1 to TRBJ2-5, with TRBD2 matching over 9 bases. V lost 5 bases, J lost 6 bases, and 4 bases stayed unmatched. There are 12 residues in the CDR3. Germline CDR1 and CDR2: SQVTM and ANQGSEA. The CDR3 sequence is CSVPAGGQTQYF. CDR3 DNA sequence: TGCAGCGTTCCAGCGGGGGGCCAGACCCAGTACTTC. The full variable domain, with the rest looked up from reference TRBV29-1 and TRBJ2-5, is SAVISQKPSRDICQRGTSLTIQCQVDSQVTMMFWYRQQPGQSLTLIATANQGSEATYESGFVIDKFPISRPNLTFSTLTVSNMSPEDSSIYLCSVPAGGQTQYFGPGTRLLVL.

The chain recombines TRBV3-1 (or the pseudogene TRBV3-2) with TRBJ2-1, with TRBD2 as a possible D gene (7 bases). V lost 6 bases, J lost 9 bases, and 21 bases lay in between. The CDR3 covers 15 residues. CDR1 is LGHDT and CDR2 is YNNKEL in the germline V gene (reference sequence). For the CDR3, the DNA is TGTGCCAGCAGTCCTACTGGCGGGGGCAAAGTTGAGCAGTTCTTC. It is translated as CASSPTGGGKVEQFF.

This clone showed up many times. The V gene is TRBV4-1, the J gene TRBJ2-1; 10 positions agree with TRBD1. Germline V gene lookup returns CDR1 MGHRA and CDR2 YSYEKL. The CDR3 totals 14 residues. After removal of 3 bases from V and 7 bases from J, the junction contained 3 bases not matched to a gene. As DNA, the CDR3 is TGCGCCAGCAGCCAGGGACAGGGGTTTAATGAGCAGTTCTTC. It codes for CASSQGQGFNEQFF.

With regard to this clone: This sample also contains other DNA sequences that code for the same CDR3. The chain recombines TRBV9 with TRBJ1-2; 8 bases are shared with TRBD1. The length of the CDR3 is 14 residues. Trimming took 0 bases from V and 7 from J; bases not matched to a gene: 5. Germline CDR1 reads SGDLS; CDR2 reads YYNGEE. CDR3 sequence reads: CASSVDQGAGGYTF. The CDR3 DNA follows: TGTGCCAGCAGCGTAGATCAGGGGGCCGGTGGCTACACCTTC.

The chain couples TRBV15 to TRBJ2-6; weak D call: TRBD2 (5 bases). Germline loops: CDR1 LNHNV, CDR2 YYDKDF (reference sequence). The germline V and J ends were trimmed by 0 bases and 0 bases, with 9 bases remaining between them. The CDR3 loop spans 17 amino acids. Here the CDR3 reads CATSREAEASGANVLTF. In DNA form, the CDR3 reads TGTGCCACCAGCAGAGAGGCGGAGGCCTCTGGGGCCAACGTCCTGACTTTC.

The V and J genes are TRBV2 and TRBJ1-2, with a tentative D call TRBD1 (6 bases). Germline CDR1 is SNHLY and CDR2 is FYNNEI. V was pared by 7 bases and J by 9 bases, with 15 bases between. This CDR3 region has 12 residues. The CDR3 DNA reads as TGTGCCAGCACTCCTACGAGGGGGAGCTACACCTTC. It encodes CASTPTRGSYTF. Supplemented by reference TRBV2 and TRBJ1-2, the full variable domain reads EPEVTQTPSHQVTQMGQEVILRCVPISNHLYFYWYRQILGQKVEFLVSFYNNEISEKSEIFDDQFSVERPDGSNFTLKIRSTKLEDSAMYFCASTPTRGSYTFGSGTRLTVV.